This T cell receptor (beta chain) was recorded in a study of blood T cell repertoires in COVID-19 (dated by TCRdb to about 2020). Study-wide context: Samples covering the acute and convalescent phases of COVID-19 were provided by collaborators in the United States, Italy and Spain. The material from the prospective study consisted of cDNA or gDNA derived from T cells, B-cell-depleted T cells, or PBMCs. Nearly every sample came with metadata listing a de-identified subject ID, COVID-19 status, age in years and sex. Deeply sampled blood TCRbeta repertoires from subjects exposed to, actively infected with, or recovered from COVID-19 were included in the dataset. The repertoires were made available in a free public database intended to serve as a resource for research on the immune response to SARS-CoV-2. Samples were obtained from the ongoing ImmuneRACE study (first 160 participants) and from about 1,300 subjects provided by 6 global collaborators. Where available, HLA class I and class II types were taken from metadata supplied by the sample provider and were not determined by assay-based typing. What the research found in general, with its limitations: How much clinical and demographic metadata was included differed by source and by participant, and the metadata was provided uncurated.

A remark on this clone: Its recognized antigen is unknown. Qualities for individual bases were not recorded, and no much larger clone is one base off.

Per the germline V gene, SGHTA is the CDR1 and FQGNSA is the CDR2. V and J are trimmed by 7 bases and 2 bases, and the gene matches miss 16 bases of the junction. From cysteine to phenylalanine, the CDR3 is 18 amino acids long. Here the CDR3 DNA is all that survives: 54 bases in frame from base 1. TCRbeta CDR3 regions were amplified from genomic DNA by means of the immunoSEQ Assay, a bias-controlled multiplex PCR. On the study's bioinformatics: Nucleated cell counts per sample were estimated from amplification of reference gene primers within the assay. Sequence reads were collapsed and filtered to measure the absolute abundance of every unique TCRbeta CDR3 rearrangement. For each sample, productive Simpson clonality was calculated by taking the square root of Simpson's diversity index across productive rearrangements. TCRdb provides this immuneACCESS table in a form limited to in-frame rearrangements. Some clones are lacking; in checked studies, under half of them reflect an unresolved V gene, and why the rest are absent is not known. D and trimming come from the DNA, and the V and J calls and clone size come from that table. Present in this sample are roughly 200,000 clones, about 88% of which were seen just once. The ten largest clonotypes hold 2% to 2.5% of the sample.

Participants in the prospective study were enrolled through a virtual design, were aged 18 to 89 years, and lived in some 24 United States geographic areas. Cohort assignment in the prospective study relied on participant-reported clinical history from a screening survey and a study questionnaire. In the prospective study, whole blood, serum and a nasopharyngeal or oropharyngeal swab were collected from each participant by mobile phlebotomists. Over an approximately 2-month period, participants in the prospective study had the option of providing additional blood draws and questionnaires. Before DNA extraction, blood samples from the prospective study were shipped at room temperature or frozen.

Rearrangement joined TRBV7-2 to TRBJ2-3, with 9 bases matching TRBD2. The sample was PBMCs or T cells enriched from blood (not recorded which). The sequence derives from a woman aged 40 to 55 with acute COVID-19. The CDR3: CASIPSLRSGGDTDTQYF. DNA sequence: TGTGCCAGCATACCTTCCTTGCGTAGCGGGGGTGACACAGATACGCAGTATTTT.